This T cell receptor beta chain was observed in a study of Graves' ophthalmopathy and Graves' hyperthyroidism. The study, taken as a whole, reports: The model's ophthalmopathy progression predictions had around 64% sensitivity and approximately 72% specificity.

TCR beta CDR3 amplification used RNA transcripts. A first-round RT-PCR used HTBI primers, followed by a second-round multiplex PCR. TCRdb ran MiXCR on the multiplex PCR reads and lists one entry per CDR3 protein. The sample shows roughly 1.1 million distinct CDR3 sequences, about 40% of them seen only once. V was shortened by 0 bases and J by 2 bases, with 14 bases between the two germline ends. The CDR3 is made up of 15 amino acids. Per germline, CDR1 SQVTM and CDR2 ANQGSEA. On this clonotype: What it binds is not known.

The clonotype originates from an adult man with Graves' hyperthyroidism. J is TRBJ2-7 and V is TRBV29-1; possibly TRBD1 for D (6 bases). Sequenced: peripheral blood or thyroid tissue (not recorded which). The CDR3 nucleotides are TGCAGCGTTGAAGATCGGGGAACAGGGACCTACGAGCAGTACTTC. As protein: CSVEDRGTGTYEQYF.